These 27 T cell receptor beta chains were all obtained from the same sample, sequenced in a study of blood T cell repertoires in COVID-19. Assay used: immunoSEQ multiplex PCR; TCRdb lists only in-frame clones, some missing. The table lists fewer than 400,000 clones, 85% to 90% of them singletons. The sequencing sample was made of PBMCs or T cells enriched from blood (not recorded which). Receptors originate from a woman in her forties or fifties who had recovered from COVID-19.

The chain carries TRBV6-5 and TRBJ1-6; maybe TRBD1 (5 bases). Trimming left V 6 bases short and J 6 bases short, with 9 bases between. This CDR3 is built from 13 residues. Germline CDR1 reads MNHEY; CDR2 reads SVGAGI. The CDR3 loop reads CASRTAPNSPLHF. CDR3 DNA sequence: TGTGCCAGCAGGACAGCACCTAATTCACCCCTCCACTTT.

This clone has just one count. This chain links TRBV18 with TRBJ1-2, with TRBD1 identical over 7 bases. The CDR3 is made up of 12 amino acids. Looked up from germline, CDR1 is KGHSH and CDR2 is LQKENI. V lost 7 bases and J lost 4; bases outside the gene matches: 3. CDR3 nucleotides: TGTGCCAGCTGGGGACAGAGCTATGGCTACACCTTC. Encoded protein: CASWGQSYGYTF.

This clone was observed a few times. The gene calls are TRBV5-1 and TRBJ1-6, with 9 bases matching TRBD1. Looked up from germline, CDR1 is SGHRS and CDR2 is YFSETQ. The CDR3 covers 15 residues. J gave up 10 bases and V 3 bases, and 8 bases lay outside the gene matches. The CDR3 DNA sequence: TGCGCCAGCAGCTGGGACGGGACAGGGAGGTCACCCCTCCACTTT. This sequence encodes CASSWDGTGRSPLHF.

V is TRBV7-6 and J is TRBJ2-2, with 9 nucleotides matching TRBD2. The V gene's germline CDR1 is SGHVS and CDR2 FNYEAQ. The CDR3 covers 16 residues. After removal of 0 bases from V and 8 bases from J, the junction contained 7 bases not matched to a gene. In DNA, the CDR3 is TGTGCCAGCAGCTTAGCAGCGGGGGGCGGTATTGGGGAGCTGTTTTTT. Amino acid sequence: CASSLAAGGGIGELFF.

The chain couples TRBV28 to TRBJ2-3; 7 nucleotides match TRBD1. Germline-derived CDR1 and CDR2 are MDHEN and SYDVKM. Trimming at V came to 11 bases and at J to 3 bases, leaving 11 bases not matched to a gene. The CDR3 totals 14 residues. The CDR3 DNA reads TGTGCCGCAGGGGGTAGCCTGGGGACAGATACGCAGTATTTT. The encoded protein is CAAGGSLGTDTQYF.

The gene calls are TRBV6-5 and TRBJ1-2; 11 bases map to TRBD1. The CDR3 spans 15 residues. V was pared by 5 bases and J by 8 bases, with 10 bases of the junction left unmatched. From germline, CDR1 is MNHEY and CDR2 SVGAGI. Written as DNA, the CDR3 is TGTGCCAGCAGTCCCGGGACAGGGGGGATTTTGGGCTACACCTTC. It specifies CASSPGTGGILGYTF.

This chain connects TRBV29-1 to TRBJ1-2; TRBD1 matches at 8 bases. CDR1 and CDR2 (germline): SQVTM, ANQGSEA. Germline trimming cut 5 bases from V and 3 bases from J; bases unmatched to any gene: 17. The CDR3 runs to 17 residues. CDR3 sequence (DNA): TGCAGCGTTACCCAAACAGGGGGTTATGTTCTTGACTATGGCTACACCTTC. Its translation is CSVTQTGGYVLDYGYTF.

In DNA form, the CDR3 reads TGCGCCAGCAGTCAATCAGGGGGTCCCAGTTACCCTAGCAATCAGCCCCAGCATTTT. This gives the protein CASSQSGGPSYPSNQPQHF. The rearrangement uses TRBV23-1 and TRBJ1-5, with a weak D call TRBD1 (6 bases). TRBV23-1 is treated as an ORF (open reading frame) with a function not yet certain. V lost 0 bases to trimming and J lost 0 bases, with 18 bases between them. The CDR3 has 19 amino acids.

The V and J genes are TRBV7-9 and TRBJ2-5, with 10 bases matching TRBD2. The V gene's germline CDR1 is SEHNR and CDR2 FQNEAQ (reference sequence). Unmatched junction bases numbered 7, after V lost 4 bases and J lost 5 bases. The CDR3 is made up of 15 amino acids. CDR3 protein: CASSYPGLASETQYF. The CDR3 bases are TGTGCCAGCAGCTACCCGGGACTAGCGTCGGAGACCCAGTACTTC.

The V gene is TRBV7-1, the J gene TRBJ1-6; TRBD1 matches at 10 bases. TRBV7-1 is annotated as an ORF whose role is uncertain. After removal of 1 base from V and 0 bases from J, the junction contained 21 bases not matched to a gene. This CDR3 is built from 24 residues. The DNA of the CDR3 is TGTGCCAGCAGCTCAGACTCCGGGACAGGGGAAGTTCGAACGCCGAGCTCCTATAATTCACCCCTCCACTTT. It codes for CASSSDSGTGEVRTPSSYNSPLHF.

This clone showed up just a few times. The rearrangement uses TRBV5-1 and TRBJ2-7; TRBD2 aligns across 11 bases. Losses at the gene ends were 0 bases for V and 7 bases for J; bases not matched to a gene: 6. Germline V gene data show CDR1 as SGHRS and CDR2 as YFSETQ. This CDR3 has 15 amino acids. The CDR3 reads CASSLELAGGLEQYF. CDR3 in DNA: TGCGCCAGCAGCTTGGAGCTAGCGGGGGGCCTAGAGCAGTACTTC.

The V gene is TRBV15, the J gene TRBJ1-3; D remains ambiguous. The CDR3 runs to 14 residues. V lost 0 bases to trimming and J lost 4 bases, with 7 bases between them. The germline CDR1 and CDR2 sequences are LNHNV and YYDKDF (reference sequence). The CDR3 region is CATSRERWGNTIYF. The CDR3 DNA sequence: TGTGCCACCAGCAGAGAGAGATGGGGAAACACCATATATTTT.

The chain uses TRBV25-1 and TRBJ1-1; TRBD1 might be the D (6 bases). The CDR3 is made up of 13 amino acids. Germline V gene sequence: CDR1 MGHDK, CDR2 SYGVNS. Trimming cost V 4 bases and J 1 base, with 7 bases left between them. DNA of the CDR3: TGTGCCAGCAGTGTGGGACAGAACACTGAAGCTTTCTTT. Amino acid sequence: CASSVGQNTEAFF. Using reference TRBV25-1 and TRBJ1-1 for the parts outside the CDR3, the full variable domain is EADIYQTPRYLVIGTGKKITLECSQTMGHDKMYWYQQDPGMELHLIHYSYGVNSTEKGDLSSESTVSRIRTEHFPLTLESARPSHTSQYLCASSVGQNTEAFFGQGTRLTVV.

The chain carries TRBV7-2 and TRBJ1-5; no definite D call. V lost 0 bases, J lost 6 bases, and 6 bases lay in between. The CDR3 is 13 residues long. Germline lookup yields CDR1 SGHTA and CDR2 FQGNSA. DNA for the CDR3: TGTGCCAGCAGCTTAGCTCGCAGTCAGCCCCAGCATTTT. Translated: CASSLARSQPQHF.

The chain recombines TRBV28 with TRBJ2-1; TRBD2 might be the D (5 bases). CDR3 length equals 14 residues. The V gene's germline CDR1 is MDHEN and CDR2 SYDVKM. V was cut by 8 bases and J by 2 bases, with 13 bases left in between. The CDR3 nucleotides read TGTGCCAGCTTACACTCCGGGACCTACAATGAGCAGTTCTTC. It is translated as CASLHSGTYNEQFF.

This clone was detected only once. This chain connects TRBV20-1 to TRBJ1-4; a possible D gene is TRBD1 (5 bases). The germline V gene encodes CDR1 DFQATT and CDR2 SNEGSKA (reference sequence). The V and J ends lost 3 bases and 1 base respectively, with 15 bases between them. The CDR3 runs to 16 residues. CDR3 protein: CSASWATGGTNEKLFF. CDR3 in DNA: TGCAGTGCTAGTTGGGCGACGGGGGGAACTAATGAAAAACTGTTTTTT.

The CDR3 loop reads CASSLRFGYGYTF. The CDR3 DNA follows: TGTGCCAGCAGTTTAAGGTTCGGGTATGGCTACACCTTC. The chain is built from TRBV12-3 or TRBV12-4 and TRBJ1-2; D is uncertain. Trimming shortened V by 2 bases and J by 5 bases, and 9 bases separated the two germline ends. This CDR3 contains 13 residues.

There are many counts of this clone. The J gene is TRBJ1-6, the V gene TRBV5-8, with a tentative D call TRBD1 (6 bases). V lost 0 bases, J lost 7 bases, and 8 bases lay in between. Germline V lookup: CDR1 SGHTS, CDR2 YDEGEE. The CDR3 loop spans 14 amino acids. The CDR3 coding sequence is TGTGCCAGCAGCTTGGAGGACAGAAATTCACCCCTCCACTTT. Translated, it gives CASSLEDRNSPLHF.

The rearrangement joins TRBV7-2 to TRBJ1-2; a possible D gene is TRBD1 (6 bases). With 6 bases removed from V and 4 bases from J, the gap between germline ends came to 12 bases. The length of the CDR3 is 13 residues. CDR1 is SGHTA and CDR2 is FQGNSA in the germline V gene. CDR3 in DNA: TGTGCCAGCAGACAGGACAGAAGCTATGGCTACACCTTC. This codes for CASRQDRSYGYTF.

V gene TRBV28 combines with J gene TRBJ1-5, with D hard to call. Trimming cost V 6 bases and J 9 bases, with 15 bases left between them. This CDR3 spans 13 amino acids. In germline, CDR1 is MDHEN, CDR2 SYDVKM. In DNA, the CDR3 is TGTGCCAGCAGCACCCCTTCCTTGGCGCCCCAGCATTTT. Protein: CASSTPSLAPQHF. The complete variable domain, with remaining parts taken from reference TRBV28 and TRBJ1-5, reads DVKVTQSSRYLVKRTGEKVFLECVQDMDHENMFWYRQDPGLGLRLIYFSYDVKMKEKGDIPEGYSVSREKKERFSLILESASTNQTSMYLCASSTPSLAPQHFGDGTRLSIL.

The chain has TRBV28 and TRBJ2-1; 8 bases agree with TRBD2. V dropped 3 bases and J dropped 5; count of bases not matched to a gene: 6. The CDR3 is 15 amino acids. Germline CDR1 MDHEN, CDR2 SYDVKM. This CDR3 reads CASSFGGGTDNEQFF. The CDR3, as DNA: TGTGCCAGCAGTTTCGGCGGGGGGACCGACAATGAGCAGTTCTTC. Variable domain in full (rest from reference TRBV28 and TRBJ2-1): DVKVTQSSRYLVKRTGEKVFLECVQDMDHENMFWYRQDPGLGLRLIYFSYDVKMKEKGDIPEGYSVSREKKERFSLILESASTNQTSMYLCASSFGGGTDNEQFFGPGTRLTVL.

The chain has TRBV5-1 and TRBJ1-4, with D unclear. Germline V gives CDR1 SGHRS, CDR2 YFSETQ. The V and J ends lost 4 bases and 6 bases respectively, with 13 bases between them. CDR3 length: 14 residues. CDR3 amino acids: CASSPGSADEKLFF. CDR3 nucleotides: TGCGCCAGCAGCCCGGGATCGGCCGATGAAAAACTGTTTTTT.

The CDR3 loop reads CASSLGQGQPQHF. CDR3 nucleotide sequence: TGTGCCAGCAGCTTGGGACAGGGCCAGCCCCAGCATTTT. The chain uses TRBV5-6 and TRBJ1-5, with 7 bases identical to TRBD1. This CDR3 spans 13 amino acids. The germline gives CDR1 SGHDT, CDR2 YYEEEE. V lost 0 bases and J lost 7; bases outside the gene matches: 1.

CDR3 DNA: TGTGCCAGCAGCCTTAGCGGGGGTTCCTACAATGAGCAGTTCTTC. This sequence encodes CASSLSGGSYNEQFF. The chain recombines TRBV9 with TRBJ2-1; 9 nucleotides agree with TRBD2. V trimming: 4 bases; J trimming: 1 base; junction bases outside the gene matches: 3. In germline, CDR1 is SGDLS, CDR2 YYNGEE. This CDR3 has 15 residues.

The V gene is TRBV19, the J gene TRBJ1-1; TRBD1 might be the D (6 bases). V was trimmed by 5 bases and J by 6 bases, leaving 19 bases between them. Germline V gene sequence: CDR1 LNHDA, CDR2 SQIVND (reference sequence). There are 15 residues in the CDR3. The CDR3 DNA is TGTGCCAGTAGTTCTCATCCCCGAGGGGGAGCTGAAGCTTTCTTT. It specifies CASSSHPRGGAEAFF.

The chain carries TRBV5-8 and TRBJ2-1; 7 nucleotides align to TRBD1. The germline V gene has CDR1 SGHTS and CDR2 YDEGEE. V shed 3 bases and J 9 bases; nucleotides not matched to a gene: 9. The CDR3 runs 14 residues. For the CDR3, the DNA is TGTGCCAGCAGCTCCTACAGGGGTAGAGGTGAGCAGTTCTTC. This encodes CASSSYRGRGEQFF. The full variable domain, rest sourced from reference TRBV5-8 and TRBJ2-1, is EAGVTQSPTHLIKTRGQQATLRCSPISGHTSVYWYQQALGLGLQFLLWYDEGEERNRGNFPPRFSGRQFPNYSSELNVNALELEDSALYLCASSSYRGRGEQFFGPGTRLTVL.

The J gene is TRBJ2-7, the V gene TRBV6-5, with TRBD1 matching 7 bases. CDR3 length equals 14 residues. The ends lost 6 bases at V and 0 bases at J; junction bases unmatched: 5. The germline gives CDR1 MNHEY, CDR2 SVGAGI. Written as DNA, the CDR3 is TGTGCCAGCAGCCCGGACAGGAACTCCTACGAGCAGTACTTC. Its protein product is CASSPDRNSYEQYF.